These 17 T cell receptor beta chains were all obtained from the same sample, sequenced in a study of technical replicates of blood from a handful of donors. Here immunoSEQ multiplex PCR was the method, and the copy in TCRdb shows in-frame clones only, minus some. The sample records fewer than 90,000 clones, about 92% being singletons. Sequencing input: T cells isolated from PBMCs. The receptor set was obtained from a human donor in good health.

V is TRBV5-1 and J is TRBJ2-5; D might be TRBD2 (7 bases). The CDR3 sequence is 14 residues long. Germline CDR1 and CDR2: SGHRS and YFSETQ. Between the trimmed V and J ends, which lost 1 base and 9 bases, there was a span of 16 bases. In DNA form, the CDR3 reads TGCGCCAGCAGCTTGCTGGACAGCGGGGAGGCCCAGTACTTC. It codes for CASSLLDSGEAQYF.

CDR3 in DNA: TGTGCCAGCAGCGCGTCGGGGAGGGCCACCGGGGAGCTGTTTTTT. As protein: CASSASGRATGELFF. The V gene is TRBV9, the J gene TRBJ2-2; 7 nucleotides line up with TRBD2. V gave up 3 bases and J gave up 4 bases; unmatched junction bases: 6. Germline CDR1 is SGDLS and CDR2 is YYNGEE. The CDR3 totals 15 residues.

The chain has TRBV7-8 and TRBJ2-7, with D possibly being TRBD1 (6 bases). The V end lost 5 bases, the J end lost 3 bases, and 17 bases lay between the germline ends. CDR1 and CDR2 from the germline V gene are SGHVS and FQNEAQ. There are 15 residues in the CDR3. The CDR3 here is CASSVTRQDLYEQYF. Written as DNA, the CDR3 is TGTGCCAGCAGCGTTACGAGACAGGACCTCTACGAGCAGTACTTC.

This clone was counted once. This CDR3 reads CASSLAGRVETQYF. The CDR3 DNA follows: TGCGCCAGCAGCTTGGCCGGCAGGGTAGAGACCCAGTACTTC. The J gene is TRBJ2-5, the V gene TRBV5-1; D perhaps matches TRBD1 (5 bases). V dropped 0 bases and J dropped 4 bases, with 10 bases sitting between them. The germline gives CDR1 SGHRS, CDR2 YFSETQ. This CDR3 spans 14 amino acids.

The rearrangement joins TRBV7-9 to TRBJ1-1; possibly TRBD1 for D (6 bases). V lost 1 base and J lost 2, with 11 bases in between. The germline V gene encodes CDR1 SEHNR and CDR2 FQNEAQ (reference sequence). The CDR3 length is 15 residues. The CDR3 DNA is TGTGCCAGCAGCTTAGGGACAGCCATAAACACTGAAGCTTTCTTT. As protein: CASSLGTAINTEAFF. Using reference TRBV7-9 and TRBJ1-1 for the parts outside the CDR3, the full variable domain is DTGVSQNPRHKITKRGQNVTFRCDPISEHNRLYWYRQTLGQGPEFLTYFQNEAQLEKSRLLSDRFSAERPKGSFSTLEIQRTEQGDSAMYLCASSLGTAINTEAFFGQGTRLTVV.

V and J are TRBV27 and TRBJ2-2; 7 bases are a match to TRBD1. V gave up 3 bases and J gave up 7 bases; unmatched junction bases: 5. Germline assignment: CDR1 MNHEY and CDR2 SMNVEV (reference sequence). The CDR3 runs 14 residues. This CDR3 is CASSFQGVVGELFF. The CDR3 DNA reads TGTGCCAGCAGTTTCCAGGGGGTGGTCGGGGAGCTGTTTTTT.

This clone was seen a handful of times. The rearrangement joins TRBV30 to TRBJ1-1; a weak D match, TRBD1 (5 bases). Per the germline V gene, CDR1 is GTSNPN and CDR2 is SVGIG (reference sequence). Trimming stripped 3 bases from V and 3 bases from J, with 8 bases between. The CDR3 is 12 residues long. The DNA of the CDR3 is TGTGCCTGGAGCAGGGTTGACACTGAAGCTTTCTTT. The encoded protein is CAWSRVDTEAFF. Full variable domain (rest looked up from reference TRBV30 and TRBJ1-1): SQTIHQWPATLVQPVGSPLSLECTVEGTSNPNLYWYRQAAGRGLQLLFYSVGIGQISSEVPQNLSASRPQDRQFILSSKKLLLSDSGFYLCAWSRVDTEAFFGQGTRLTVV.

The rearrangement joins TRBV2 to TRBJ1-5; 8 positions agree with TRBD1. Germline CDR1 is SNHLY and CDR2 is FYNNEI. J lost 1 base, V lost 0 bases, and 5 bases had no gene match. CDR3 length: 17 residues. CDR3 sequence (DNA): TGTGCCAGCAGTGAAGCGCGGACAGGGAAGAGCAATCAGCCCCAGCATTTT. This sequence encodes CASSEARTGKSNQPQHF.

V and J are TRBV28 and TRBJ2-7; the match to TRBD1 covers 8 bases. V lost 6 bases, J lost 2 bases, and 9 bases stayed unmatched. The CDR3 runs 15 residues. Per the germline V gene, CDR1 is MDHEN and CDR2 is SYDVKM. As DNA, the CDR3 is TGTGCCAGCAGCCGGCCCGGACAGGGTCCCTACGAGCAGTACTTC. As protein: CASSRPGQGPYEQYF.

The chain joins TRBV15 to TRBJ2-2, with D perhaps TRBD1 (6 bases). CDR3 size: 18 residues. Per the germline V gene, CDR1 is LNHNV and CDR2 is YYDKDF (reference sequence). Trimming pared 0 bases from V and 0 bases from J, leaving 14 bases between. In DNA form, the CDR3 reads TGTGCCACCAGCAGAGATCCCTGGACAGATTCGAACACCGGGGAGCTGTTTTTT. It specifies CATSRDPWTDSNTGELFF.

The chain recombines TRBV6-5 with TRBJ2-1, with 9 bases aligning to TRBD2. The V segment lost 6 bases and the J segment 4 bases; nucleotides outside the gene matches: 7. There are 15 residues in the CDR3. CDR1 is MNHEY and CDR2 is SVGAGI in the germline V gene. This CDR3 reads CASRRAAGGYNEQFF. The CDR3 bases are TGTGCCAGCAGACGAGCAGCGGGGGGTTACAATGAGCAGTTCTTC.

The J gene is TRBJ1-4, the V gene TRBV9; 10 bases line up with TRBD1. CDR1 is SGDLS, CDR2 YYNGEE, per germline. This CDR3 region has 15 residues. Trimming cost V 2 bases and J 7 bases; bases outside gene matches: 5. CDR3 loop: CASSVDRGPGEKLFF. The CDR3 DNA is TGTGCCAGCAGCGTCGACAGGGGGCCGGGTGAAAAACTGTTTTTT. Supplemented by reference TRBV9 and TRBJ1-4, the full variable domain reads DSGVTQTPKHLITATGQRVTLRCSPRSGDLSVYWYQQSLDQGLQFLIQYYNGEERAKGNILERFSAQQFPDLHSELNLSSLELGDSALYFCASSVDRGPGEKLFFGSGTQLSVL.

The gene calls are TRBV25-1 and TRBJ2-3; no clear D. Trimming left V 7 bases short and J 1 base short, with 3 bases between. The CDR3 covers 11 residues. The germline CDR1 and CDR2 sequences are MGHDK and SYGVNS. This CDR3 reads CASIGTDTQYF. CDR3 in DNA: TGTGCCAGCATCGGCACAGATACGCAGTATTTT.

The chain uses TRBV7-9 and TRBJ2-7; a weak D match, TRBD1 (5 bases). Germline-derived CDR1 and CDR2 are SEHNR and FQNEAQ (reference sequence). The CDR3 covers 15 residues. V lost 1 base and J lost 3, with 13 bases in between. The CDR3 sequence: CASSLVGRAHYEQYF. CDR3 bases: TGTGCCAGCAGCTTAGTCGGCAGGGCTCACTACGAGCAGTACTTC.

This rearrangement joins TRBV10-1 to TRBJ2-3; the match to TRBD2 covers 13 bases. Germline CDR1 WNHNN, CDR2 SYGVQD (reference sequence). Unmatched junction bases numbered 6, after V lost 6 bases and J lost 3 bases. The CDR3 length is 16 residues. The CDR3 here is CASSDGLAGATDTQYF. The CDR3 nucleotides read TGCGCCAGCAGCGACGGACTAGCGGGGGCGACAGATACGCAGTATTTT.

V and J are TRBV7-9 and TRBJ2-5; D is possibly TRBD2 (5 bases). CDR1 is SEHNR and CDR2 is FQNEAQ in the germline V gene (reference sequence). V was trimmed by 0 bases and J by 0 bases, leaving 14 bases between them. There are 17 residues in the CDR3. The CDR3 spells CASSLAYDGSDQETQYF. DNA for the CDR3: TGTGCCAGCAGCTTAGCGTATGATGGGAGTGACCAAGAGACCCAGTACTTC.

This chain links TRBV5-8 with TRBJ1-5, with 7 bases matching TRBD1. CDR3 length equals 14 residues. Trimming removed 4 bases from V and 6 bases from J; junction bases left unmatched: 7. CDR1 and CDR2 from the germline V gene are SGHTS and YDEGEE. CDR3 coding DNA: TGTGCCAGCAGCACAACACAGGGGACTCAGCCCCAGCATTTT. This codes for CASSTTQGTQPQHF.